This T cell receptor beta chain originates from a study of T cell clonotyping in hematopoietic cell transplantation. Regarding this clone: The antigen remains unidentified.

The CDR3 has 12 amino acids. The V and J ends lost 10 bases and 4 bases, in that order; junction bases with no gene match: 3. CDR1 and CDR2 (germline): MGHDK, SYGVNS. Blood collection times were about day -28 and days 30, 100, 180 posttransplant. Findings of the study overall: Few recipient clonotypes overlapped donors; over 95% were de novo at given depth. Recipient TCR diversity dropped after transplant; expanded clonotypes rose from day 30 to 180. Cells were unsorted, so CD4 and CD8 contributions were not separated.

TCRdb keeps only in-frame clones here, not all; method: immunoSEQ multiplex PCR. The sample has around 6,100 clones, about 30% seen once. Sequenced material: peripheral blood mononuclear cells, taken 30 days after allogeneic stem cell transplant. This receptor was taken from a female patient in her 50s who had an allogeneic stem cell transplant from an unrelated donor, so the T cells may come from the graft donor. Some clones in this sample may be carry-over from other donors' samples. The chain joins TRBV25-1 to TRBJ1-5; 8 positions match TRBD1. CDR3 coding DNA: TGTGCCACCGGACAGGGTAATCAGCCCCAGCATTTT. Its translation is CATGQGNQPQHF.